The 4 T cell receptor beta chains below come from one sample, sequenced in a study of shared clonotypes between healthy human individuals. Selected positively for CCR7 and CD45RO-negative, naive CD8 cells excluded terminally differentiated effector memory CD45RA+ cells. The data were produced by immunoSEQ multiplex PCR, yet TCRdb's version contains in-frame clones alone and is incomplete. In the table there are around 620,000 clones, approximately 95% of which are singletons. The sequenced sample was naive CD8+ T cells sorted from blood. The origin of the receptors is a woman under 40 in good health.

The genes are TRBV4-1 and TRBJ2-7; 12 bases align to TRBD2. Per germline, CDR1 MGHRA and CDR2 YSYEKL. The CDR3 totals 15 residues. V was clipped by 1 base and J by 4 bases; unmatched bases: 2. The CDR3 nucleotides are TGCGCCAGCAGCCAAGGTACTAGCGGGGGGTACGAGCAGTACTTC. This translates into CASSQGTSGGYEQYF.

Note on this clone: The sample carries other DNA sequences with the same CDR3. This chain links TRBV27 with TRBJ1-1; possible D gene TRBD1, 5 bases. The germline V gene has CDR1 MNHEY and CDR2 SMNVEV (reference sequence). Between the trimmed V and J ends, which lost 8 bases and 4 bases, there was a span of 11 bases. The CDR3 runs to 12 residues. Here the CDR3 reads CASLSGGTEAFF. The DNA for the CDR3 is TGTGCCAGCCTGTCCGGGGGCACTGAAGCTTTCTTT.

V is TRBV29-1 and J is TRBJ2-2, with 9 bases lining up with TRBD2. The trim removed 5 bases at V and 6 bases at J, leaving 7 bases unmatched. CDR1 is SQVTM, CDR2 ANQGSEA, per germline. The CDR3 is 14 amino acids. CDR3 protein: CSVFRREGPGELFF. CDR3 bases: TGCAGCGTTTTTCGGCGGGAGGGCCCCGGGGAGCTGTTTTTT.

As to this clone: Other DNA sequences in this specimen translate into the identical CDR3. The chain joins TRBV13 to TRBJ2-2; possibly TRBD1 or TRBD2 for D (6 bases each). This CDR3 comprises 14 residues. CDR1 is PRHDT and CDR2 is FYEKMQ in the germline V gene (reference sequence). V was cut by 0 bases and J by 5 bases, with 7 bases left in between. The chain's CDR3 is CASSLGGGTGELFF. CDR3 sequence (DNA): TGTGCCAGCAGCTTAGGAGGGGGGACCGGGGAGCTGTTTTTT.